These 10 T cell receptor beta chains were sequenced from one sample in a study of blood T cell repertoires in COVID-19. Measured with immunoSEQ multiplex PCR; TCRdb has only the in-frame clones, and not every one. The table shows 300,000 to 400,000 clones, with roughly 90% occurring only once. Specimen: PBMCs or T cells enriched from blood (not recorded which). Every receptor here comes from a woman aged 25 to 39 who had been exposed to COVID-19.

V and J are TRBV5-5 and TRBJ1-4, with a possible D match to TRBD1 (5 bases). V was clipped by 4 bases and J by 0 bases, with 13 bases between them. The germline V gene encodes CDR1 SGHKS and CDR2 YYEKEE (reference sequence). The CDR3 is 16 residues long. CDR3 bases: TGTGCCAGCAGCCGCATGCTAGGGGCAACTAATGAAAAACTGTTTTTT. It specifies CASSRMLGATNEKLFF.

CDR3 nucleotide sequence: TGCGCCAGCAAAGAACTTTTAGCGGGGTCCCAAGAGACCCAGTACTTC. Translating gives CASKELLAGSQETQYF. The V gene is TRBV5-1, the J gene TRBJ2-5; 8 nucleotides line up with TRBD2. The CDR3 contains 16 residues. Germline V gene sequence: CDR1 SGHRS, CDR2 YFSETQ. V lost 6 bases and J lost 1; bases outside the gene matches: 11.

This chain joins TRBV14 and TRBJ2-7; no clear D. Trimming took 1 base from V and 8 from J, leaving 6 bases between them. The CDR3 contains 11 residues. Germline lookup yields CDR1 SGHDN and CDR2 FVKESK. This chain's CDR3 is CASSQGVQQYF. CDR3 nucleotide sequence: TGTGCCAGCAGCCAAGGAGTACAGCAGTACTTC.

J is TRBJ1-6 and V is TRBV6-2 or TRBV6-3; a possible D gene is TRBD1 (5 bases). Trimming left V 3 bases short and J 6 bases short, with 9 bases between. The CDR3 runs 14 residues. CDR1 and CDR2 (germline): MNHEY, SVGEGT. Written as DNA, the CDR3 is TGTGCCAGCAGTTATACAGGCCCTAATTCACCCCTCCACTTT. This encodes CASSYTGPNSPLHF.

V is TRBV4-2 and J is TRBJ2-1, with 8 bases aligning to TRBD1. The CDR3 extends over 15 amino acids. V was clipped by 3 bases and J by 6 bases; unmatched bases: 7. CDR1 and CDR2 (germline): LGHNA, YNFKEQ. The CDR3 DNA is TGTGCCAGCAGCCACGGGCAGGGGGCAGTCAATGAGCAGTTCTTC. This encodes CASSHGQGAVNEQFF.

The chain recombines TRBV2 with TRBJ2-5; D may be TRBD2 (7 bases). Germline CDR1 and CDR2: SNHLY and FYNNEI. CDR3 length: 15 residues. The ends were cut back, 3 bases at V and 9 bases at J, with 20 bases in the middle. CDR3 DNA sequence: TGTGCCAGCAGTGAGTGGGACACCCAGGGGAGGGCCCAGTACTTC. Translation: CASSEWDTQGRAQYF.

This sequence joins TRBV30 and TRBJ1-1, with D perhaps matching TRBD1 (5 bases). Germline V gives CDR1 GTSNPN, CDR2 SVGIG (reference sequence). This CDR3 contains 11 residues. Trimming removed 0 bases from V and 11 bases from J, with 10 bases in between. The CDR3 here is CAWSVSRGAFF. CDR3 coding DNA: TGTGCCTGGAGTGTGTCTCGGGGGGCTTTCTTT.

V and J are TRBV18 and TRBJ1-2, with D maybe TRBD1 (6 bases). CDR3 length: 15 residues. With 3 bases removed from V and 3 bases from J, the gap between germline ends came to 14 bases. Per germline, CDR1 KGHSH and CDR2 LQKENI. The chain's CDR3 is CASSPLTGSDYGYTF. The CDR3 nucleotides are TGTGCCAGCTCACCGCTGACAGGTTCTGACTATGGCTACACCTTC.

In the case of this clone: One end of the junction does not line up with germline, which may come from a read error. The chain links TRBV7-2 to TRBJ2-1; maybe TRBD1 (6 bases). CDR3 size: 13 residues. CDR1 is SGHTA, CDR2 FQGNSA, per germline. The CDR3 sequence: CASRRGGYNEQFF. The CDR3 DNA reads as TGTGCGAGCAGAAGAGGGGGCTACAATGAGCAGTTCTTC.

The chain links TRBV7-8 to TRBJ2-3, with D unclear. V lost 5 bases, J lost 6 bases, and 18 bases lay in between. Germline-derived CDR1 and CDR2 are SGHVS and FQNEAQ. The CDR3 has 15 residues. Written as DNA, the CDR3 is TGTGCCAGCAGCCCTCGGTGGGCGTCTCAGGATACGCAGTATTTT. It is translated as CASSPRWASQDTQYF.